Listed below are T cell receptor beta chains from one sample, sequenced in a study of tumor T cells in aggressive B-cell lymphoma. Sequencing was performed with immunoSEQ multiplex PCR; in TCRdb, only in-frame clones are kept and a portion is missing. The sample consists of several thousand clones, around 79% of them appearing once. Sample: tumor tissue. The receptors shown here come from an adult with diffuse large B cell lymphoma. The CDR3 runs from the conserved cysteine through the conserved F or W. Fields, in order: CDR3 length, V gene, J gene, CDR3 protein.

CDR3 length: 10; V gene: TRBV20-1; J gene: TRBJ2-7; CDR3 protein: CSASLYEQYF
CDR3 length: 18; V gene: TRBV30; J gene: TRBJ2-1; CDR3 protein: CAWSLWTSGSLNYNEQFF
CDR3 length: 17; V gene: TRBV5-6; J gene: TRBJ2-1; CDR3 protein: CASSLTTSGSFWNEQFF
CDR3 length: 18; V gene: TRBV30; J gene: TRBJ1-6; CDR3 protein: CAWSDPLVRARNNSPLHF
CDR3 length: 15; V gene: TRBV7-3; J gene: TRBJ1-2; CDR3 protein: CASSFGTGANYGYTF
CDR3 length: 15; V gene: TRBV19; J gene: TRBJ1-3; CDR3 protein: CASSLRTGKGNTIYF
CDR3 length: 19; V gene: TRBV5-1; J gene: TRBJ2-5; CDR3 protein: CASSLAGSVGTSGQETQYF
CDR3 length: 14; V gene: TRBV27; J gene: TRBJ2-3; CDR3 protein: CASMGGVGADTQYF
CDR3 length: 12; V gene: TRBV7-9; J gene: TRBJ1-4; CDR3 protein: CASSGEDEKLFF
CDR3 length: 15; V gene: TRBV7-7; J gene: TRBJ2-1; CDR3 protein: CASSPGTGPYNEQFF
CDR3 length: 16; V gene: TRBV7-9; J gene: TRBJ2-3; CDR3 protein: CASSPGLAGQGDTQYF
CDR3 length: 17; V gene: TRBV28; J gene: TRBJ1-5; CDR3 protein: CASSLWGTVYSNQPQHF
CDR3 length: 20; V gene: TRBV10-1; J gene: TRBJ2-1; CDR3 protein: CASSTQGGYYPPSTYNEQFF
CDR3 length: 15; V gene: TRBV15; J gene: TRBJ2-2; CDR3 protein: CATSRDHRYTGELFF
CDR3 length: 15; V gene: TRBV5-6; J gene: TRBJ1-3; CDR3 protein: CASSLDRVSGNTIYF
CDR3 length: 17; V gene: TRBV7-3; J gene: TRBJ2-4; CDR3 protein: CASSLSSGRGAKNIQYF
CDR3 length: 14; V gene: TRBV28; J gene: TRBJ2-5; CDR3 protein: CASSIYRGGETQYF
CDR3 length: 16; V gene: TRBV28; J gene: TRBJ1-2; CDR3 protein: CASSSTGTLFNYGYTF
CDR3 length: 14; V gene: TRBV27; J gene: TRBJ2-5; CDR3 protein: CASSPGGEEETQYF
CDR3 length: 13; V gene: TRBV25-1; J gene: TRBJ1-1; CDR3 protein: CASRDSLNTEAFF
CDR3 length: 13; V gene: TRBV11-1; J gene: TRBJ2-4; CDR3 protein: CASSSGQGGIQYF
CDR3 length: 16; V gene: TRBV28; J gene: TRBJ2-4; CDR3 protein: CASRPGLPPAKNIQYF
CDR3 length: 13; V gene: TRBV19; J gene: TRBJ1-3; CDR3 protein: CASSISKRDTIYF
CDR3 length: 13; V gene: TRBV7-6; J gene: TRBJ1-6; CDR3 protein: CASSTGGNSPLHF
CDR3 length: 15; V gene: TRBV7-9; J gene: TRBJ1-2; CDR3 protein: CASSLGQQGPYGYTF
CDR3 length: 15; V gene: TRBV7-9; J gene: TRBJ2-7; CDR3 protein: CASSDGASGKFEQYF
CDR3 length: 13; V gene: TRBV7-9; J gene: TRBJ1-4; CDR3 protein: CASSFATGSKLFF
CDR3 length: 14; V gene: TRBV29-1; J gene: TRBJ2-3; CDR3 protein: CSAERTTPIEKQYF
CDR3 length: 13; V gene: TRBV29-1; J gene: TRBJ2-5; CDR3 protein: CSVEDMGGETQYF
CDR3 length: 15; V gene: TRBV18; J gene: TRBJ2-7; CDR3 protein: CASSQASGGEYEQYF
CDR3 length: 16; V gene: TRBV6-1; J gene: TRBJ2-2; CDR3 protein: CASSASGLAVQGELFF
CDR3 length: 15; V gene: TRBV4-1; J gene: TRBJ1-1; CDR3 protein: CASSQGPGADTEAFF
CDR3 length: 16; V gene: TRBV6-4; J gene: TRBJ1-5; CDR3 protein: CASRGETGLRNQPQHF
CDR3 length: 9; V gene: TRBV27; J gene: TRBJ2-3; CDR3 protein: CASNRGQYF
CDR3 length: 17; V gene: TRBV30; J gene: TRBJ1-6; CDR3 protein: CAWSPRTGLSYNSPLHF
CDR3 length: 15; V gene: TRBV7-7; J gene: TRBJ2-2; CDR3 protein: CASSPDRGNTGELFF
CDR3 length: 14; V gene: TRBV9; J gene: TRBJ1-2; CDR3 protein: CASSVGQGDYGYTF
CDR3 length: 13; V gene: TRBV14; J gene: TRBJ2-1; CDR3 protein: CASSQARGSEQFF
CDR3 length: 14; V gene: TRBV28; J gene: TRBJ1-5; CDR3 protein: CASSLNQGSQPQHF
CDR3 length: 14; V gene: TRBV9; J gene: TRBJ1-3; CDR3 protein: CASSATGTGNTIYF
CDR3 length: 14; V gene: TRBV7-9; J gene: TRBJ2-4; CDR3 protein: CASSPGQDLNIQYF
CDR3 length: 13; V gene: TRBV19; J gene: TRBJ1-2; CDR3 protein: CASRGESGYGYTF
CDR3 length: 13; V gene: TRBV5-1; J gene: TRBJ2-5; CDR3 protein: CASSSGGAETQYF
CDR3 length: 15; V gene: TRBV5-4; J gene: TRBJ1-1; CDR3 protein: CASSLGSFETDEAFF
CDR3 length: 14; V gene: TRBV7-9; J gene: TRBJ2-7; CDR3 protein: CASSQVRERSEQYF
CDR3 length: 17; V gene: TRBV9; J gene: TRBJ2-1; CDR3 protein: CASSAHSSGPFYNEQFF
CDR3 length: 14; V gene: TRBV29-1; J gene: TRBJ2-1; CDR3 protein: CSVENSGASNEQFF
CDR3 length: 13; V gene: TRBV7-9; J gene: TRBJ1-2; CDR3 protein: CASNIQANYGYTF
CDR3 length: 14; V gene: TRBV5-4; J gene: TRBJ1-1; CDR3 protein: CVSSLDRGSTEAFF